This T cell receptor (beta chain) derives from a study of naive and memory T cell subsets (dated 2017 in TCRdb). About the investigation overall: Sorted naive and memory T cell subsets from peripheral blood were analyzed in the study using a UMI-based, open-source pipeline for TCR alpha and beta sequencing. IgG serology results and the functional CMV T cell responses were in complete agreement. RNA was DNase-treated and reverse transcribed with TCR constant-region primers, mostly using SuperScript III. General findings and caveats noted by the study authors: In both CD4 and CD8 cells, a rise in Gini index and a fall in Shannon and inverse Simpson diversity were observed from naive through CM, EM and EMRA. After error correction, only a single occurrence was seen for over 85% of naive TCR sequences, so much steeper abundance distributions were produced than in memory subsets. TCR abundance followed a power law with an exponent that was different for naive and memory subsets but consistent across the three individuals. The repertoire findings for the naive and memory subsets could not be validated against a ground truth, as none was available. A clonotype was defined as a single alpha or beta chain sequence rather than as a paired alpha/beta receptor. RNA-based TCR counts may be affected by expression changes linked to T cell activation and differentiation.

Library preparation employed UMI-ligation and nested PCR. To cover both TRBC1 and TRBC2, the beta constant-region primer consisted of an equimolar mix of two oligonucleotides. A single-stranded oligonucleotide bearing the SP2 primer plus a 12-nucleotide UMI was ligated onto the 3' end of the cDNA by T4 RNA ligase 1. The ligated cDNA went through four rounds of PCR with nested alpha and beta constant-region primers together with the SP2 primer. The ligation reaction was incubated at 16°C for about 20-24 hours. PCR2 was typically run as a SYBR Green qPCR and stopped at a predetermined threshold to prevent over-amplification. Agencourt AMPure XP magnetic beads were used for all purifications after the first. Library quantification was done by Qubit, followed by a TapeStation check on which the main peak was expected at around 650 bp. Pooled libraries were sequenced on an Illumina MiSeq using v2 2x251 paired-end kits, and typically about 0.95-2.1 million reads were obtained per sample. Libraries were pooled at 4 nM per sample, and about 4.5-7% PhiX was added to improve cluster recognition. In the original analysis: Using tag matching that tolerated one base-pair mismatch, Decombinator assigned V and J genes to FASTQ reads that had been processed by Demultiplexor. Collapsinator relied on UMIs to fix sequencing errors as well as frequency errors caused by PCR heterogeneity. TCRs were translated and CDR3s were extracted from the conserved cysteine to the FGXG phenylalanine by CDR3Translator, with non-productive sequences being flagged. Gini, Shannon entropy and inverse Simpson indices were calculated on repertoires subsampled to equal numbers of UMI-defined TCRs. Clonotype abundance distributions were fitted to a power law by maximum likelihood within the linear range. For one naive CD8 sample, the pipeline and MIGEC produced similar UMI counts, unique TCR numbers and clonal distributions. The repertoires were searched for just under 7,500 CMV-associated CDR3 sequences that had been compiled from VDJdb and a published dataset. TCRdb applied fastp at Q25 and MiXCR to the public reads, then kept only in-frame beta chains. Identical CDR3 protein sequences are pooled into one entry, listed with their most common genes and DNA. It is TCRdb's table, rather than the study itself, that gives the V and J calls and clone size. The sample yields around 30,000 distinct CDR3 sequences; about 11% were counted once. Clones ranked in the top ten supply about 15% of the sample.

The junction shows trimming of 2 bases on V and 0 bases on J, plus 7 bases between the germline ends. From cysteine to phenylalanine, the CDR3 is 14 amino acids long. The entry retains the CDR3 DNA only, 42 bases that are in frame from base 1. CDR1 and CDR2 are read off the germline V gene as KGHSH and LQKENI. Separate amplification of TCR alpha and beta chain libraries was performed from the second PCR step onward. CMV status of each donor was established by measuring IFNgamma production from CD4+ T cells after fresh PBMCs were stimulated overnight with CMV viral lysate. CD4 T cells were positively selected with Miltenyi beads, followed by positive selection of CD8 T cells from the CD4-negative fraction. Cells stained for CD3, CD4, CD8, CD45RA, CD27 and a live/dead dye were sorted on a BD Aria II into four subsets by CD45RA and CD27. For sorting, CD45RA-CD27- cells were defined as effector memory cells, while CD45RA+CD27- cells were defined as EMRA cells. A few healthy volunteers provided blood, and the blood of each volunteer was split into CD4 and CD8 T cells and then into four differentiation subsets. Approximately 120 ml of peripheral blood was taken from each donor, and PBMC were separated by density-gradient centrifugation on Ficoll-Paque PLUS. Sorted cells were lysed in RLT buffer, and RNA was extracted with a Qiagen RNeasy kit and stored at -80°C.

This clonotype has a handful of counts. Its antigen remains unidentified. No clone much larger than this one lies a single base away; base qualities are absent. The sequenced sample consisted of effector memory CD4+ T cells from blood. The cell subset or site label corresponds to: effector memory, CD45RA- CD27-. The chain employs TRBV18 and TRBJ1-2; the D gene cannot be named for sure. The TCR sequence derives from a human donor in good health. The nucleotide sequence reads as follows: TGTGCCAGCTCACCAAGTGCAGCTAACTATGGCTACACCTTC. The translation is CASSPSAANYGYTF.